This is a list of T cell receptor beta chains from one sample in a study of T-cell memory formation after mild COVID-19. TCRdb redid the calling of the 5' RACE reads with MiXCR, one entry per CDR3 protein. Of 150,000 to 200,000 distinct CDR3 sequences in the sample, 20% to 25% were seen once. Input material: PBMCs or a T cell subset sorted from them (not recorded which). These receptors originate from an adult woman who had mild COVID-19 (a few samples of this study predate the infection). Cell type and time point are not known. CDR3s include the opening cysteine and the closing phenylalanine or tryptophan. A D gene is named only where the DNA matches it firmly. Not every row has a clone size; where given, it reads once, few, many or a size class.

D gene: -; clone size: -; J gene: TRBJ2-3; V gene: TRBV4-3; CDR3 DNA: TGCGCCAGCAGCCAAGACAGTTTGGGACTGCAGGGATACGATACGCAGTATTTT; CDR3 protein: CASSQDSLGLQGYDTQYF
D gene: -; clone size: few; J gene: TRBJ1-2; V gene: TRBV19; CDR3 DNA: TGTGCCAGTAGTATATCTTCCGGGACACCTACGTATGACTATGGCTACACCTTC; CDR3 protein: CASSISSGTPTYDYGYTF
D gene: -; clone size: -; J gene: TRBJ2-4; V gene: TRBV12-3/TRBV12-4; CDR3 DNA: TGTGCCAGCAGCCCACGGACCCTCAAAAACATTCAGTACTTC; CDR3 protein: CASSPRTLKNIQYF
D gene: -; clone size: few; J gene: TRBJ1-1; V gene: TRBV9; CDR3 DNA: TGTGCCAGCAGCCACTCCGCGAACACTGAAGCTTTCTTT; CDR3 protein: CASSHSANTEAFF
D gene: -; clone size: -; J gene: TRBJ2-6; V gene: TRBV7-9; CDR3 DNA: TGTGCCAGCAGCTCGACGACTGGGGGCGGAGCCTCTGGGGCCAACGTCCTGACTTTC; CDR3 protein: CASSSTTGGGASGANVLTF
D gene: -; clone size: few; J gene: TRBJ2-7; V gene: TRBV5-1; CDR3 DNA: TGCGCCAGCAGCGAACGGAGTCGCGCCTACGAGCAGTACTTC; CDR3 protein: CASSERSRAYEQYF
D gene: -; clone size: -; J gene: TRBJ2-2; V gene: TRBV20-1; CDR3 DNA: TGCAGTGCTAGAGCTCTGGAAGGGGAAGGGACTAACACCGGGGAGCTGTTTTTT; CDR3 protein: CSARALEGEGTNTGELFF
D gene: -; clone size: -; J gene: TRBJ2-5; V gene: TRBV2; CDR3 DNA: TGTGCCAGCAGGCCCCCCGCTCGGGAGACCCAGTACTTC; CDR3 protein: CASRPPARETQYF
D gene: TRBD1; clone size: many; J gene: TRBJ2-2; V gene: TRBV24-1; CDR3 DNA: TGTGCCACCAGTGCCATCCCGGACAGGGCCGACACCGGGGAGCTGTTTTTT; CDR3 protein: CATSAIPDRADTGELFF
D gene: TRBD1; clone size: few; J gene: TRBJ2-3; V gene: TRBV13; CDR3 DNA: TGTGCCAGCAGCTACACAGGGGCGCGCTGGTCAGATACGCAGTATTTT; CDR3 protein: CASSYTGARWSDTQYF
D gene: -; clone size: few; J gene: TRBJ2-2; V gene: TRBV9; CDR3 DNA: TGTGCCAGCGGGAGTGGGGGAGACTCGGGAACCGGGGAGCTGTTTTTT; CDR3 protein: CASGSGGDSGTGELFF
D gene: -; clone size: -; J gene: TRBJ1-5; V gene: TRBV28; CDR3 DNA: TGTGCCAGCAGTTTAGTTAGGGGTCAGCCCCAGCATTTT; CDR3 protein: CASSLVRGQPQHF
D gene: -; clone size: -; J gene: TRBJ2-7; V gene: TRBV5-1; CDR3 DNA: TGCGCCAGCAGATTGGAACAAGGGTCCTACGAGCAGTACTTC; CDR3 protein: CASRLEQGSYEQYF
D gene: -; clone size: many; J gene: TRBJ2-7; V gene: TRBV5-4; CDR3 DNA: TGTGCCAGCAGCTTAGGGACAACCTACGAGCAGTACTTC; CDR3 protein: CASSLGTTYEQYF
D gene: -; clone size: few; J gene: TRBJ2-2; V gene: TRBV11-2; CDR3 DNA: TGTGCCAGCAGCTTAGGGGGGGTACTTGCGAAGACCGGGGAGCTGTTTTTT; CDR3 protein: CASSLGGVLAKTGELFF
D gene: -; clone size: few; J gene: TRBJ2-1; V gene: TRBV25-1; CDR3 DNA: TGTGCCAGCAGTGAATGGGGAACAGGAGACAATGAGCAGTTCTTC; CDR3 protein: CASSEWGTGDNEQFF
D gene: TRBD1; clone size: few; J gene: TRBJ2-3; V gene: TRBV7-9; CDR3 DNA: TGTGCCAGCAGCTCCCCGGGACAGCTGGGTCTCCCGCAGTATTTT; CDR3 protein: CASSSPGQLGLPQYF
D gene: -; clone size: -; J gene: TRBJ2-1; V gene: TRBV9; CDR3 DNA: TGTGCCAGCAGCCCCAGGACAGGGAGGGGACACACCGATGAGCAGTTCTTC; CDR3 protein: CASSPRTGRGHTDEQFF
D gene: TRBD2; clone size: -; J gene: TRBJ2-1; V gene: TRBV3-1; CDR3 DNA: TGTGCCAGCAGTTCGGGACTAGCTCTGTACAATGAGCAGTTCTTC; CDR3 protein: CASSSGLALYNEQFF
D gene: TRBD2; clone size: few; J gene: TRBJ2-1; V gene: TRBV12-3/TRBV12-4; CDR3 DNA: TGTGCCAGCAGTCCCGGGACTAGAAATGAGCAGTTCTTC; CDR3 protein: CASSPGTRNEQFF
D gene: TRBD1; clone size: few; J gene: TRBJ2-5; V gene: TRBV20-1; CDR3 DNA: TGCAGTGGCCCCGTGGACAGGGGTGAGACCCAGTACTTC; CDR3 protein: CSGPVDRGETQYF
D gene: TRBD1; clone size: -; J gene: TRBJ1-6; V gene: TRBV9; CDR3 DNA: TGTGCCAGCAGCGCGTCCCGGGACAGGGACTCACCCCTCCACTTT; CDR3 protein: CASSASRDRDSPLHF
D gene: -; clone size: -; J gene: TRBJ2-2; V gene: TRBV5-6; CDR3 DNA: TGTGCCAGCAGCTTGGCCCTGAATCGGGGCTCGGACACCGGGGAGCTGTTTTTT; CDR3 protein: CASSLALNRGSDTGELFF
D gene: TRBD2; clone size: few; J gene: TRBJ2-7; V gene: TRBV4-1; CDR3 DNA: TGCGCCAGCAGCCAAGACCGGACTAGAGGTCGCGAGCAGTACTTC; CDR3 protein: CASSQDRTRGREQYF
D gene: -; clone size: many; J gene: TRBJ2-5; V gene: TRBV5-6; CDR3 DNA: TGTGCCAGCAGCTTTAAACAGGGACGGCTCGAGACCCAGTACTTC; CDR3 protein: CASSFKQGRLETQYF
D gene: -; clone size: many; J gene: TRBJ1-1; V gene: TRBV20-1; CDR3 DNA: TGCAGTGCTAGGTGGGGGGAGAGTGTGAACACTGAAGCTTTCTTT; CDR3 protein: CSARWGESVNTEAFF
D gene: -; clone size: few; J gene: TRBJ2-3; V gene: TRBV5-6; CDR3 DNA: TGTGCCAGCAGCTTGCGGGGGACAGGGGTAAACTTTCGGCGGGGACTAGCGGGCACAGATACGCAGTATTTT; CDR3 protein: CASSLRGTGVNFRRGLAGTDTQYF